This entry lists 18 T cell receptor beta chains sequenced from one sample in a study of OX40 agonist ivuxolimab in advanced cancers. Preparation of the library involved the immunoSEQ multiplex PCR assay. This is the immuneACCESS table as TCRdb keeps it, with only in-frame sequences that have V and J called. A part of the clones is gone; compared with another copy, unresolved V genes explain less than half, and the rest is unexplained. For this sample the table gives about 42,000 clones, of which 86% were detected only once. 21% of the sample lies in the top ten. Source: CD4+ or CD8+ T cells sorted from blood, taken in a trial of the OX40 agonist ivuxolimab. The receptor set was obtained from an adult with an advanced solid tumor such as melanoma, head and neck, liver or kidney cancer.

The chain is built from TRBV19 and TRBJ2-2; 7 nucleotides match TRBD1. J lost 7 bases, V lost 5 bases, and 7 bases had no gene match. The germline V gene has CDR1 LNHDA and CDR2 SQIVND (reference sequence). The CDR3 spans 14 residues. CDR3 DNA sequence: TGTGCCAGTAGTTCCCAGGGGGAAGTCGGGGAGCTGTTTTTT. Its protein is CASSSQGEVGELFF. Supplemented by reference TRBV19 and TRBJ2-2, the full variable domain reads DGGITQSPKYLFRKEGQNVTLSCEQNLNHDAMYWYRQDPGQGLRLIYYSQIVNDFQKGDIAEGYSVSREKKESFPLTVTSAQKNPTAFYLCASSSQGEVGELFFGEGSRLTVL.

The chain joins TRBV12-5 to TRBJ2-7; the D call may be TRBD1 or TRBD2 (5 bases each). V was clipped by 3 bases and J by 3 bases, with 18 bases between them. The length of the CDR3 is 16 residues. Germline V gene sequence: CDR1 LGHNT, CDR2 FRNRAP. This CDR3 is CASGFIQGVGYYEQYF. For the CDR3, the DNA is TGTGCTAGTGGTTTTATTCAGGGAGTCGGATACTACGAGCAGTACTTC.

The chain is built from TRBV10-3 and TRBJ1-1; D unresolved. The length of the CDR3 is 13 residues. Germline CDR1 ENHRY, CDR2 SYGVKD. The V end was cut by 3 bases, the J end by 2 bases, with 7 bases between. DNA for the CDR3: TGTGCCATCAGTGACGCAGCTAACACTGAAGCTTTCTTT. Translating gives CAISDAANTEAFF.

This chain links TRBV10-1 with TRBJ2-3; D possibly corresponds to TRBD2 (5 bases). The CDR3 is made up of 15 amino acids. Germline CDR1 and CDR2: WNHNN and SYGVQD (reference sequence). Trimming stripped 2 bases from V and 2 bases from J, with 11 bases between. Here the CDR3 reads CASSEEGAYTDTQYF. In nucleotides, the CDR3 is TGCGCCAGCAGTGAGGAGGGAGCCTACACAGATACGCAGTATTTT.

The CDR3 bases are TGTGCCAGCAGCTTAGTAGGCAGCAATCAGCCCCAGCATTTT. Protein: CASSLVGSNQPQHF. V usage is TRBV7-9 and J usage is TRBJ1-5, with D unresolved. The CDR3 loop spans 14 amino acids. V was pared by 1 base and J by 1 base, with 5 bases between. CDR1 is SEHNR, CDR2 FQNEAQ, per germline (reference sequence).

The V gene is TRBV5-6, the J gene TRBJ1-2; 7 positions agree with TRBD1. V was clipped by 4 bases and J by 7 bases; unmatched bases: 7. This CDR3 is built from 13 residues. In germline, CDR1 is SGHDT, CDR2 YYEEEE. This CDR3 reads CASSPDQGGGYTF. In DNA form, the CDR3 reads TGTGCCAGCAGCCCGGACCAGGGGGGTGGCTACACCTTC.

The chain employs TRBV6-5 and TRBJ2-7; 7 nucleotides align to TRBD1. Germline-derived CDR1 and CDR2 are MNHEY and SVGAGI. The CDR3 is 14 amino acids. J gave up 2 bases and V 4 bases, and 5 bases lay outside the gene matches. The CDR3 coding sequence is TGTGCCAGCAGTTCCGGGACAGCGACCTACGAGCAGTACTTC. It codes for CASSSGTATYEQYF.

This chain uses TRBV25-1 with TRBJ2-4; the match to TRBD1 covers 7 bases. J was trimmed by 0 bases and V by 4 bases; bases with no gene match: 12. The CDR3 totals 18 residues. Germline CDR1 is MGHDK and CDR2 is SYGVNS. In DNA, the CDR3 is TGTGCCAGCAGTGGAAGGACAGGAGCCGGGCTAGCCAAAAACATTCAGTACTTC. It is translated as CASSGRTGAGLAKNIQYF.

The chain couples TRBV7-9 to TRBJ2-7; D is perhaps TRBD1 (5 bases). This CDR3 region has 15 residues. The V gene's germline CDR1 is SEHNR and CDR2 FQNEAQ (reference sequence). Trimming took 5 bases from V and 5 from J, leaving 19 bases between them. The CDR3: CASSQRGRVVDEQYF. CDR3 sequence (DNA): TGTGCCAGCAGCCAAAGGGGCAGGGTAGTCGACGAGCAGTACTTC. Using reference TRBV7-9 and TRBJ2-7 for the parts outside the CDR3, the full variable domain is DTGVSQNPRHKITKRGQNVTFRCDPISEHNRLYWYRQTLGQGPEFLTYFQNEAQLEKSRLLSDRFSAERPKGSFSTLEIQRTEQGDSAMYLCASSQRGRVVDEQYFGPGTRLTVT.

The gene calls are TRBV21-1 and TRBJ2-5; TRBD2, the table's D call, was not compared with the DNA. TRBV21-1 is shown as a pseudogene. The CDR3 has 12 residues. Here the CDR3 DNA reads TGTGCCAGCAGCAAAGGCCGGGAGACCCAGTACTTC. Translating it yields CASSKGRETQYF.

The gene calls are TRBV7-2 and TRBJ1-6; D is uncertain. This CDR3 has 11 residues. With 3 bases removed from V and 14 bases from J, the gap between germline ends came to 8 bases. Germline-derived CDR1 and CDR2 are SGHTA and FQGNSA. As DNA, the CDR3 is TGTGCCAGCAGCTTTGCGAATACCCTCCACTTT. It specifies CASSFANTLHF.

This clone was recorded once. This chain connects TRBV5-8 to TRBJ1-1; D gene unclear. The germline V gene encodes CDR1 SGHTS and CDR2 YDEGEE. This CDR3 region has 13 residues. Trimming took off 1 base at V and 0 bases at J, with 4 bases between the two ends. CDR3 in DNA: TGTGCCAGCAGCTTGATGGTGAACACTGAAGCTTTCTTT. This gives the protein CASSLMVNTEAFF. Supplemented by reference TRBV5-8 and TRBJ1-1, the full variable domain reads EAGVTQSPTHLIKTRGQQATLRCSPISGHTSVYWYQQALGLGLQFLLWYDEGEERNRGNFPPRFSGRQFPNYSSELNVNALELEDSALYLCASSLMVNTEAFFGQGTRLTVV.

The rearrangement uses TRBV6-1 and TRBJ2-3; unclear D gene. The CDR3 runs to 14 residues. V was clipped by 3 bases and J by 2 bases, with 9 bases between them. CDR1 is MNHNS, CDR2 SASEGT, per germline. In DNA form, the CDR3 reads TGTGCCAGCAGTGACACGCCCAACACAGATACGCAGTATTTT. It yields the protein CASSDTPNTDTQYF.

In its sample, this clone was seen once. This chain joins TRBV4-3 and TRBJ1-1; perhaps TRBD1 as D (6 bases). Germline CDR1 reads LGHNA; CDR2 reads YSLEER. The length of the CDR3 is 18 residues. V was clipped by 1 base and J by 5 bases, with 23 bases between them. The CDR3 DNA is TGCGCCAGCAGCCAAGGAGTTTCAACCGGGACAATGAGAACTGAAGCTTTCTTT. It is translated as CASSQGVSTGTMRTEAFF.

As concerns this clone: Sequence at one end of the junction differs from germline and may be a read error. The rearrangement links TRBV7-8 to TRBJ2-7; D perhaps matches TRBD2 (7 bases). Germline V gene data show CDR1 as SGHVS and CDR2 as FQNEAQ. The CDR3 is 12 amino acids. The CDR3 sequence is CASSGAGASKSF. CDR3 DNA: TGTGCCAGCAGCGGCGCGGGGGCCTCCAAGTCCTTC.

The chain employs TRBV29-1 and TRBJ2-7, with D perhaps TRBD1 (6 bases). Looked up from germline, CDR1 is SQVTM and CDR2 is ANQGSEA. Trimming left V 1 base short and J 1 base short, with 11 bases between. The CDR3 loop spans 14 amino acids. The CDR3 region has the DNA TGCAGCGTTGAAGGGGGGCAGGGGTCCTACGAGCAGTACTTC. Amino acids: CSVEGGQGSYEQYF.

The J gene is TRBJ2-3, the V gene TRBV5-6; tentatively, D is TRBD1 (6 bases). V was trimmed by 2 bases and J by 4 bases, leaving 20 bases between them. This CDR3 has 17 amino acids. Germline V gene data show CDR1 as SGHDT and CDR2 as YYEEEE. Here the CDR3 DNA reads TGTGCCAGCAGCTTTGAGTATGAGGGGGTATGCCCAGATACGCAGTATTTT. Protein product: CASSFEYEGVCPDTQYF.

As for this clone: Other DNA sequences in the same sample also yield this CDR3. The V gene is TRBV9, the J gene TRBJ2-7; D may match TRBD1 or TRBD2 (5 bases each). The germline CDR1 and CDR2 sequences are SGDLS and YYNGEE. The CDR3 sequence is 14 residues long. V gave up 0 bases and J gave up 2 bases, with 9 bases separating them. CDR3 amino acids: CASSVGGGTYEQYF. CDR3 nucleotides: TGTGCCAGCAGCGTAGGTGGGGGAACCTACGAGCAGTACTTC.